This TCR beta chain was recorded in a study of blood T cells in healthy people across ages. The second PCR ran roughly 6 to 11 cycles with a sample-barcoded 5' primer and J-beta primers. TCRdb ran MiXCR on the 5' RACE reads and lists one entry per CDR3 protein. The sample contains approximately 780,000 distinct CDR3 sequences, more than 25% of which appear only once. V was pared by 4 bases and J by 3 bases, with 18 bases between. The CDR3 sequence is 16 residues long. Germline loops: CDR1 ENHRY, CDR2 SYGVKD. This sample also belongs to another study, concerning T cells of mothers and their children. That paper adds: Thymic selection molds TCR recombination output in much the same way for related pairs as for unrelated pairs.

Sequences were obtained from blood. The chain combines TRBV10-3 with TRBJ2-5, with TRBD2 as a possible D gene (7 bases). This TCR came from a boy aged 5-17 years in good health. The CDR3 spells CAISGDRAGAKETQYF. In nucleotides, the CDR3 is TGTGCCATCAGTGGAGATCGGGCGGGGGCCAAAGAGACCCAGTACTTC.